These T cell receptor beta chains were read from a single sample in a study of shared clonotypes between healthy human individuals. Some clones are missing from TCRdb's copy, which holds only in-frame ones; the method was immunoSEQ multiplex PCR. This table holds about 640,000 clones, around 72% found once. The sample taken for sequencing was memory CD4+ T cells sorted from blood. All receptors derive from a woman aged 25 to 45 in good health. The CDR3 runs from the conserved cysteine through the conserved F or W. Each record gives: D gene, V gene, J gene, clone size, CDR3 DNA, CDR3 protein. A D gene is named only where the DNA matches it firmly. Size is omitted from some rows. Given values are once, few, many or a class for expanded clones.

TRBD1	TRBV6-6	TRBJ1-2	few	TGTGCCAGCAGTTACTCCGACAGGGGGCCGGGAGGCTACACCTTC	CASSYSDRGPGGYTF
TRBD2	TRBV11-2	TRBJ2-7	NA	TGTGCCAGCAGCTTAGACCGGACTAGGACCTACGAGCAGTACTTC	CASSLDRTRTYEQYF
TRBD1	TRBV5-1	TRBJ2-3	many	TGCGCCAGCAGCTTGGGACAGGGGGCGAGCACAGATACGCAGTATTTT	CASSLGQGASTDTQYF
NA	TRBV28	TRBJ2-7	NA	TGTGCCATCATGACAGCGAGCTCCTACGAGCAGTACTTC	CAIMTASSYEQYF
NA	TRBV25-1	TRBJ1-6	NA	TGTGCCAGCAGTGAACAGGAGGCTTATTCACCCCTCCACTTT	CASSEQEAYSPLHF
NA	TRBV9	TRBJ2-2	few	TGTGCCAGCAGCGCAGGGACCGGGGAGCTGTTTTTT	CASSAGTGELFF
TRBD1	TRBV11-2	TRBJ1-3	NA	TGTGCCAGCAGCCCGAGACAGGGGACTGGAAACACCATATATTTT	CASSPRQGTGNTIYF
TRBD1	TRBV6-6	TRBJ2-7	NA	TGTGCCAGCAGTTCGTCCCGGGACAGGGCCTACGAGCAGTACTTC	CASSSSRDRAYEQYF
NA	TRBV7-2	TRBJ1-4	NA	TGTGCCAGCAGCTTTGGGGGGGCTAATGAAAAACTGTTTTTT	CASSFGGANEKLFF
TRBD1	TRBV27	TRBJ1-2	few	TGTGCCAGCACCCCGTGGGACAGCTCGAACTATGGCTACACCTTC	CASTPWDSSNYGYTF
NA	TRBV6-5	TRBJ1-5	NA	TGTGCCAGCAGTGACGAAGGAGGGATCACGCCCCAGCATTTT	CASSDEGGITPQHF
NA	TRBV5-4	TRBJ2-5	many	TGTGCCAGCAGCTTGGAAAGGGGTCGGGAGACCCAGTACTTC	CASSLERGRETQYF
NA	TRBV27	TRBJ2-2	NA	TGTGCCAGCAGCCCGCGAAGCACCGGGGAGCTGTTTTTT	CASSPRSTGELFF
NA	TRBV7-6	TRBJ2-5	NA	TGTGCCAGCAGCCCGAAGGGGGGCGCGTTAAAGACCCAGTACTTC	CASSPKGGALKTQYF
TRBD1	TRBV11-2	TRBJ2-3	NA	TGTGCCAGCAGCTACTCGAATGACAGGGCAGATACGCAGTATTTT	CASSYSNDRADTQYF
NA	TRBV29-1	TRBJ2-2	NA	TGCAGCTCCCAGGTCGGCGCCGGGGAGCTGTTTTTT	CSSQVGAGELFF
NA	TRBV9	TRBJ2-1	NA	TGTGCCAGCAGCGTAGTAGATAGCGGAGGAAGAGAGCAGTTCTTC	CASSVVDSGGREQFF
NA	TRBV4-2	TRBJ1-3	NA	TGTGCCAGCAGCCAAGTTCGGGGCCCGAACTCTGGAAACACCATATATTTT	CASSQVRGPNSGNTIYF
TRBD2	TRBV6-5	TRBJ2-1	NA	TGTGCCAGCAGTTCCGGGACTAGCGGGAGATGGAATGAGCAGTTCTTC	CASSSGTSGRWNEQFF
NA	TRBV10-3	TRBJ1-5	NA	TGTGCCATCAGTGGAGAGACAGATTTGGGCCAGCCCCAGCATTTT	CAISGETDLGQPQHF
NA	TRBV2	TRBJ2-1	NA	TGTGCCAGCAGACCGGGACGGCAAGAGGATGAGCAGTTCTTC	CASRPGRQEDEQFF
NA	TRBV11-2	TRBJ1-1	NA	TGTGCCAGCAGCTTATGGACAGAGAACACTGAAGCTTTCTTT	CASSLWTENTEAFF
TRBD2	TRBV5-1	TRBJ2-1	once	TGCGCCAGCAGCTTGAGGACGGGGGGACTAGCGGGCCGAGACAATGAGCAGTTCTTC	CASSLRTGGLAGRDNEQFF
NA	TRBV11-3	TRBJ2-6	NA	TGTGCCAGCAGCTTAGGGAGGGGTTCTGGGGCCAACGTCCTGACTTTC	CASSLGRGSGANVLTF
TRBD2	TRBV7-6	TRBJ2-1	NA	TGTGCCAGCAGCCAGGGTTTCGGACTAGCGGGACATGAGCAGTTCTTC	CASSQGFGLAGHEQFF
TRBD1	TRBV18	TRBJ2-2	NA	TGTGCCAGCTCACCCACGGACAGGGGGATGTCCGGGGAGCTGTTTTTT	CASSPTDRGMSGELFF
NA	TRBV6-5	TRBJ1-2	NA	TGTGCCAGCAGCCAACTGGACGGAGGACATGGCTACACCTTC	CASSQLDGGHGYTF
NA	TRBV18	TRBJ2-7	once	TGTGCCAGCTCACCAAGGACGTCCCTGGGCGAGCAGTACTTC	CASSPRTSLGEQYF
NA	TRBV15	TRBJ1-2	once	TGTGCCACCAGCAAAGGACAGTGGGGCGCCTTCGCCTATGGCTACACCTTC	CATSKGQWGAFAYGYTF
TRBD1	TRBV10-3	TRBJ2-5	NA	TGTGCCATCAGAGCGACAGGACAGGTACAAGAGACCCAGTACTTC	CAIRATGQVQETQYF
NA	TRBV2	TRBJ2-1	NA	TGTGCCAGCAGTGTGGAAGGCTACAATGAGCAGTTCTTC	CASSVEGYNEQFF
NA	TRBV2	TRBJ1-4	NA	TGTGCCAGCAGTGTATCAGGGTTCGGGGAAAAACTGTTTTTT	CASSVSGFGEKLFF
TRBD1	TRBV11-2	TRBJ1-5	few	TGTGCCAGCAGTTATGACAGGGGCCTGCCCCAGCATTTT	CASSYDRGLPQHF
TRBD2	TRBV10-3	TRBJ2-3	NA	TGTGCCATCAGTGGTAGACTAGCGGACACAGATACGCAGTATTTT	CAISGRLADTDTQYF
TRBD2	TRBV15	TRBJ2-1	NA	TGTGCCACCAGCAGAGATCGGCTAGCGGGAGGGCGAGAGCAGTTCTTC	CATSRDRLAGGREQFF
NA	TRBV27	TRBJ2-5	NA	TGTGCCAGAGACTTGAGGGGGGAGACCCAGTACTTC	CARDLRGETQYF
NA	TRBV18	TRBJ1-2	few	TGTGCCAGCTCGACAACCGGAGAGGGAGGCTACACCTTC	CASSTTGEGGYTF
NA	TRBV5-1	TRBJ1-1	few	TGCGCCAGCAGCTCTCCGACGGGGGAGGAGAACACTGAAGCTTTCTTT	CASSSPTGEENTEAFF
NA	TRBV5-1	TRBJ2-7	NA	TGCGCCAGCAGCCCAAAAGGACAAGAATTTTACGAGCAGTACTTC	CASSPKGQEFYEQYF
NA	TRBV6-6	TRBJ2-3	NA	TGTGCCAGCCTTGGTTCCACAGATACGCAGTATTTT	CASLGSTDTQYF
NA	TRBV15	TRBJ2-3	NA	TGTGCCACCAGCGGAGCTAGGTCAGATACGCAGTATTTT	CATSGARSDTQYF
NA	TRBV10-2	TRBJ2-7	NA	TGCGCCAGCAGTGAGGTAGCGGAGTCCTACGAGCAGTACTTC	CASSEVAESYEQYF
NA	TRBV27	TRBJ1-4	NA	TGTGCCAGCAGTTTCCGCCAGAATGAAAAACTGTTTTTT	CASSFRQNEKLFF
TRBD1	TRBV6-4	TRBJ2-7	NA	TGTGCCAGCAATTTACAGGGGTCACCCTACGAGCAGTACTTC	CASNLQGSPYEQYF
NA	TRBV6-1	TRBJ1-4	few	TGTGCCATCAGTGCCTTTAAGGGGGGTAGTGAAAAACTGTTTTTT	CAISAFKGGSEKLFF
TRBD2	TRBV13	TRBJ2-7	few	TGTGCCAGCAGCAAACCGACCGGGACTAGCGGGAAATACGAGCAGTACTTC	CASSKPTGTSGKYEQYF
NA	TRBV6-1	TRBJ1-5	few	TGTGCCAGCTGGGGGGCCAGCAATCAGCCCCAGCATTTT	CASWGASNQPQHF
NA	TRBV10-1	TRBJ1-2	many	TGCGCCAGCAGTGTTTCGGGGACCTATGGCTACACCTTC	CASSVSGTYGYTF
NA	TRBV29-1	TRBJ2-1	many	TGCAGCGTTGACTCCGCGGGAACCTACAATGAGCAGTTCTTC	CSVDSAGTYNEQFF
NA	TRBV7-9	TRBJ2-7	once	TGTGCCAGCAGCTTCGGCGGCTCCTACGAGCAGTACTTC	CASSFGGSYEQYF
NA	TRBV4-1	TRBJ1-2	once	TGCGCCAGCAGCTCTGCGCCGTCCCCAGTGAGGGTTCTCTATGGCTACACCTTC	CASSSAPSPVRVLYGYTF
NA	TRBV5-1	TRBJ2-5	few	TGCGCCAGCAGCTTGGACGGGGAGACCCAGTACTTC	CASSLDGETQYF
TRBD1	TRBV10-3	TRBJ2-5	NA	TGTGCCGTACAGGGGGCCGTAGGGGAGGAGACCCAGTACTTC	CAVQGAVGEETQYF
NA	TRBV28	TRBJ1-3	NA	TGTGCCAGCAGTCCGCCCCGGGACGGGAGCTCTGGAAACACCATATATTTT	CASSPPRDGSSGNTIYF
TRBD2	TRBV5-1	TRBJ2-4	NA	TGCGCCAGCAGCTTGGGTAGCGGGAGTGGAAACATTCAGTACTTC	CASSLGSGSGNIQYF
NA	TRBV19	TRBJ2-3	NA	TGTGCCAGTAGTATCCAGCAGACGCGCTGGGATACGCAGTATTTT	CASSIQQTRWDTQYF
NA	TRBV20-1	TRBJ2-7	few	TGCAGTGCTATCGGAGGAGCCGAGCAGTACTTC	CSAIGGAEQYF
NA	TRBV5-1	TRBJ2-1	few	TGCGCCAGCAGCTTTTCTAGCGCTTCCTACAATGAGCAGTTCTTC	CASSFSSASYNEQFF
TRBD2	TRBV10-2	TRBJ2-1	few	TGCGCCACCCGAGGGACTAGCGGGCGGGACAATGAGCAGTTCTTC	CATRGTSGRDNEQFF
NA	TRBV10-3	TRBJ1-5	NA	TGTGCCACGTCCGGGGGCCACAATCAGCCCCAGCATTTT	CATSGGHNQPQHF